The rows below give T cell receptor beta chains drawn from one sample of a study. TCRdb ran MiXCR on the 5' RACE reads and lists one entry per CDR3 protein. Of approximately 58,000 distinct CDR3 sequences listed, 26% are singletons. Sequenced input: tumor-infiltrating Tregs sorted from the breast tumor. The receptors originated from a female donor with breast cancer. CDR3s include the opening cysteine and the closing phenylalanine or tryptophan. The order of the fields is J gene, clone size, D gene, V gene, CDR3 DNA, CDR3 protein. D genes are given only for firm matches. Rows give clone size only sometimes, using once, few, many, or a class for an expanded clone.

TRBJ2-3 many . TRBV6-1 TGTGCCAGCAACCGGGACACCTCCACAGATACGCAGTATTTT CASNRDTSTDTQYF
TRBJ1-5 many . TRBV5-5 TGTGCCAGCAGCGTCACCCATTCCCAGCCCCAGCATTTT CASSVTHSQPQHF
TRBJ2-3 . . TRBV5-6 TGTGCCAGCAGCTTGCCGGGGGCGGTTGTAGATACGCAGTATTTT CASSLPGAVVDTQYF
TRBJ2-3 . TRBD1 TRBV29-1 TGCAGCGCCAGACAGGGTAACGCGGCAGATACGCAGTATTTT CSARQGNAADTQYF
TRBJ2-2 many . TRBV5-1 TGCGCCAGCAGCTTGGGGGGGCGAACCGGGGAGCTGTTTTTT CASSLGGRTGELFF
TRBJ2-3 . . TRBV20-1 TGCAGTGCCTTACAGGGAAGGCGGACGGATAGGCAGTATTTT CSALQGRRTDRQYF
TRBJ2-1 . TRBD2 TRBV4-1 TGCGCCAGCAGCCCCCTCGGCGCTAGCGGGGGGCAATACAATGAGCAGTTCTTC CASSPLGASGGQYNEQFF
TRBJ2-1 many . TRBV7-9 TGTGCCAGCAGCTCCAATGAGCAGTTCTTC CASSSNEQFF
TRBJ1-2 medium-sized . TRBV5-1 TGCGCCAGCAGCTTGGACACCAGGGGCTACACCTTC CASSLDTRGYTF
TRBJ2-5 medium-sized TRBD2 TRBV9 TGTGCCAGCAGCGGGGGGAGGGAAAGGTGGAAGACCCAGTACTTC CASSGGRERWKTQYF
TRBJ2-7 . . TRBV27 TGTGCCAGCAGTTTAAAGTCAGGGATCTCCTACGAGCAGTACTTC CASSLKSGISYEQYF
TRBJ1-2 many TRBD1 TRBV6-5 TGTGCCAGCAGGCCGTCCGACAGGGATGAGGACTACACCTTC CASRPSDRDEDYTF
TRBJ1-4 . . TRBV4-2 TGTGCCAGCAGCCAAGAGGGCGAGATTGCAACTAATGAAAAATTGTTTTTT CASSQEGEIATNEKLFF
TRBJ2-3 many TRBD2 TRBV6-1 TGTGCCAGCAGCGGACTAGCGGGGTGGGATACGCAGTATTTT CASSGLAGWDTQYF
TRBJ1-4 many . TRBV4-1 TGCGCCAGCAGCCAAGAACGGGGATTTAATGAAAAACTGTTTTTT CASSQERGFNEKLFF
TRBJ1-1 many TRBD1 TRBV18 TGTGCCAGCTCAGGACAGGCGAACACTGAAGCTTTCTTT CASSGQANTEAFF
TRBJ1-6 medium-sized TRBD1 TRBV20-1 TGCAGTGTAGCGGGACAGGCTCACTTT CSVAGQAHF
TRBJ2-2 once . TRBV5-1 TGCGCCAACAGCTTCGGACAGCGAAGCACCGGGGAGCTGTTTTTT CANSFGQRSTGELFF
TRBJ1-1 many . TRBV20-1 TGCAGTGCATACAGACCCCCTGAAGCTTTCTTT CSAYRPPEAFF
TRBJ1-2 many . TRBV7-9 TGTGCCAGCAGCCCCCGGAACTATGGCTACACCTTC CASSPRNYGYTF
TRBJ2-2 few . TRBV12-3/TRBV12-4 TGTGCCAGCCGGAGGACGGGTAACACCGGGGAGCTGTTTTTT CASRRTGNTGELFF
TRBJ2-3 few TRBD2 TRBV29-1 TGCAGCGTTCTTAGCGGGAGCGCAGATACGCAGTATTTT CSVLSGSADTQYF
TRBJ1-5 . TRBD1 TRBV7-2 TGTGCCAGCAGCCGGACAGGGGACAATCAGCCCCAGCATTTT CASSRTGDNQPQHF
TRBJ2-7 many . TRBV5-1 TGCGCCAGCAGCTTGGTTCCAGGGGACTACGAGCAGTACTTC CASSLVPGDYEQYF
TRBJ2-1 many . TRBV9 TGTGCCAGCAGCCCCCGTCCCCCGCTGGATGAGCAGTTCTTC CASSPRPPLDEQFF
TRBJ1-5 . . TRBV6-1 TGTGCCAGCAGTGAAAATCAGCCCCAGCATTTT CASSENQPQHF
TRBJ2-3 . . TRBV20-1 TGCAGTGCTAGAGTAGCGAGCGGAGGGGCAACAGATACGCAGTATTTT CSARVASGGATDTQYF
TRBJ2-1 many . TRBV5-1 TGCGCCAGCACAAAAGACAGCTACAATGAGCAGTTCTTC CASTKDSYNEQFF
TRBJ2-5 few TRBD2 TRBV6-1 TGTGCCAGCAGTGTCGGGGGGGTCCAAGAGACCCAGTACTTC CASSVGGVQETQYF
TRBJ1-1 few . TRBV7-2 TGTGCCAGCAGCTCGGGATGGGTCGCTTTCTTT CASSSGWVAFF
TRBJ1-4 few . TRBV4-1 TGCGCCAGCAGCCGTAGGACAGCCGAAAAACTGTTTTTT CASSRRTAEKLFF
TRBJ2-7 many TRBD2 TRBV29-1 TGCAGCGTTAAACTAGCGGGAGGATCGGCCTACGAGCAGTACTTC CSVKLAGGSAYEQYF
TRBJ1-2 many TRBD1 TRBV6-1 TGTGCCAGCAGGATCCGACAGGGTAAAGGCTATGGCTACACCTTC CASRIRQGKGYGYTF
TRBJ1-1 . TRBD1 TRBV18 TGTGCCAGCTCACCGCGACAGGGAAACACTGAAGCTTTCTTT CASSPRQGNTEAFF
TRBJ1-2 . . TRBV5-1 TGCGCCAGCGGCCTGAACAGGGATGAGCCTAACTATGGCTACACCTTC CASGLNRDEPNYGYTF
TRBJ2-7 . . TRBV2 TGTGCCAGCAGCATACAGGGTTACGAGCAGTACTTC CASSIQGYEQYF
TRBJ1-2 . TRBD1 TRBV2 TGTGCCAGCAAATCGGACAGGACAGTCAACTATGGCTACACCTTC CASKSDRTVNYGYTF
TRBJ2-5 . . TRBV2 TGTGCCAGCAGTATCCGGGACTTACAAGAGACCCAGTACTTC CASSIRDLQETQYF
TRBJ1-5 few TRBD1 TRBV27 TGTGCCAGCAGTTTGCGAGGGGGCGCTCCAAATCAGCCCCAGCATTTT CASSLRGGAPNQPQHF
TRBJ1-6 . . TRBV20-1 TGCAGTGCTTTGAGCAGGGGAGGGAATTCACCCCTCCACTTT CSALSRGGNSPLHF